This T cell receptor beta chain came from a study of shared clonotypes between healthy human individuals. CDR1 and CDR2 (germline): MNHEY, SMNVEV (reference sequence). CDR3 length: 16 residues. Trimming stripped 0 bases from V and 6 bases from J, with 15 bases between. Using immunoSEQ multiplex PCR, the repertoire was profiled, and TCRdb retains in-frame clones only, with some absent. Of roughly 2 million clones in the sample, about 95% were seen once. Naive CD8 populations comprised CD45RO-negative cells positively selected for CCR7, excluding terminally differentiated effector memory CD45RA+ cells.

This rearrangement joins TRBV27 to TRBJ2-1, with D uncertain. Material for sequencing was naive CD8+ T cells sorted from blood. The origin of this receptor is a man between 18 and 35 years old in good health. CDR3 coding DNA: TGTGCCAGCAGTTTATCGGCTGGCGAAAGCCCCAATGAGCAGTTCTTC. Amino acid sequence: CASSLSAGESPNEQFF.